The 11 T cell receptor beta chains listed next were all sequenced from one sample in a study of blood T cell repertoires in COVID-19. The data were produced by immunoSEQ multiplex PCR, yet TCRdb's version contains in-frame clones alone and is incomplete. The sample consists of approximately 150,000 clones, 84% of them appearing once. The specimen sequenced was peripheral blood. The receptors were gathered from a human donor in a cohort sampled during active COVID-19.

The J gene is TRBJ2-3, the V gene TRBV29-1, with 9 positions matching TRBD2. This CDR3 spans 18 amino acids. The V and J ends lost 3 bases and 2 bases, in that order; junction bases with no gene match: 15. Looked up from germline, CDR1 is SQVTM and CDR2 is ANQGSEA. CDR3: CSVDGLAGAEVDTDTQYF. The CDR3, as DNA: TGCAGCGTTGACGGGTTAGCGGGAGCTGAGGTCGACACAGATACGCAGTATTTT.

This clone was picked up one time. The chain couples TRBV10-2 to TRBJ2-7; 8 bases align to TRBD2. J was trimmed by 3 bases and V by 3 bases; bases with no gene match: 7. Germline lookup yields CDR1 WSHSY and CDR2 SAAADI. This CDR3 is 15 amino acids long. CDR3 in DNA: TGCGCCAGCAGTGATACTAGCGGTAACATCTACGAGCAGTACGTC. It yields the protein CASSDTSGNIYEQYV.

The rearrangement links TRBV11-3 to TRBJ2-5, with D possibly being TRBD2 (5 bases). Deletions cut 3 bases from V and 3 bases from J, with 17 bases between. The CDR3 contains 16 residues. Germline loops: CDR1 SGHNT, CDR2 YENEEA. CDR3 sequence (DNA): TGTGCCAGCAGCTTGGGGATCGGGGAGATGGAAGAGACCCAGTACTTC. Translating it yields CASSLGIGEMEETQYF.

The rearrangement uses TRBV5-1 and TRBJ2-2; a possible D gene is TRBD1 (6 bases). The CDR3 length is 14 residues. Germline CDR1 SGHRS, CDR2 YFSETQ. Trimming stripped 3 bases from V and 1 base from J, with 7 bases between. The CDR3 here is CASSSGQNTGELFF. CDR3 DNA: TGCGCCAGCAGCTCGGGACAGAACACCGGGGAGCTGTTTTTT.

J is TRBJ2-1 and V is TRBV30; 7 positions agree with TRBD2. V lost 1 base to trimming and J lost 4 bases; unmatched junction nucleotides: 4. CDR3 size: 14 residues. Germline CDR1 is GTSNPN and CDR2 is SVGIG (reference sequence). Written as DNA, the CDR3 is TGTGCCTGGAGTGGGAGGGGACTATACAATGAGCAGTTCTTC. This translates into CAWSGRGLYNEQFF.

V gene TRBV3-1 (or the pseudogene TRBV3-2) combines with J gene TRBJ1-1; a weak D match, TRBD1 (5 bases). V lost 4 bases to trimming and J lost 4 bases, with 19 bases between them. Germline V gene lookup returns CDR1 LGHDT and CDR2 YNNKEL (reference sequence). The CDR3 runs to 16 residues. The CDR3 DNA is TGTGCCAGCAGCCCCCCAGAGGTAGGGGTTGCCACTGAAGCTTTCTTT. Translation gives CASSPPEVGVATEAFF.

This chain uses TRBV4-1 with TRBJ2-7; 7 bases fit TRBD2. The CDR3 contains 17 residues. V lost 0 bases to trimming and J lost 2 bases; unmatched junction nucleotides: 10. Germline-derived CDR1 and CDR2 are MGHRA and YSYEKL. For the CDR3, the DNA is TGCGCCAGCAGCCAAGATGAAGGCGGGAGAGACCCCTACGAGCAGTACGTC. This translates into CASSQDEGGRDPYEQYV.

The chain links TRBV28 to TRBJ2-5, with 8 bases that match TRBD2. CDR1 is MDHEN and CDR2 is SYDVKM in the germline V gene. With 3 bases clipped from V and 4 bases from J, the junction kept 7 bases outside the gene matches. CDR3 size: 15 residues. DNA for the CDR3: TGTGCCAGCAGTTTCAGGGGACTAGTCCCAGAGACCCAGTACTTC. This translates into CASSFRGLVPETQYF.

V gene TRBV19 combines with J gene TRBJ2-7; 10 bases agree with TRBD1. Germline V gene data show CDR1 as LNHDA and CDR2 as SQIVND (reference sequence). V was pared by 3 bases and J by 1 base, with 9 bases of the junction left unmatched. This CDR3 has 17 residues. DNA for the CDR3: TGTGCCAGTAGTATTGGGACAGGGGCCGAGGGATCCTACGAGCAGTACTTC. This codes for CASSIGTGAEGSYEQYF.

The V and J genes are TRBV30 and TRBJ2-6; TRBD1 is a possible D gene (5 bases). Germline-derived CDR1 and CDR2 are GTSNPN and SVGIG (reference sequence). CDR3 length: 16 residues. V was cut by 2 bases and J by 4 bases, with 15 bases left in between. The CDR3 region is CAWSPFWGPGANVLTF. The CDR3 DNA is TGTGCCTGGAGTCCCTTCTGGGGCCCCGGGGCCAACGTCCTGACTTTC.

The V call is TRBV5-1, the J call TRBJ2-3, with a possible D match to TRBD2 (6 bases). Per the germline V gene, CDR1 is SGHRS and CDR2 is YFSETQ. CDR3 length: 15 amino acids. V gave up 5 bases and J gave up 4 bases, with 17 bases separating them. The CDR3 loop reads CASSSGTRGSDTQYF. For the CDR3, the DNA is TGCGCCAGCAGTTCAGGGACTCGCGGGTCAGATACGCAGTATTTT.